This TCR beta chain was documented in a study of cytomegalovirus exposure and HLA in healthy donors. The study, taken as a whole, reports: Cytomegalovirus status was reportedly diagnosed by the classifier with high specificity and sensitivity. V- and J-gene trimming of TCR beta was linked (in a later analysis) to a missense DCLRE1C variant. Relative to equally common others, HLA-associated TCR beta chains showed greater clonal expansion in a later analysis.

The PCR contained 60 Vbeta and 13 Jbeta primers. Clones were read by immunoSEQ multiplex PCR, and TCRdb kept only the in-frame ones, dropping some. The table records some 60,000 clones, about 80% of them present only once. CDR1 and CDR2 (germline): KGHSH, LQKENI. This CDR3 has 17 residues. The V gene lost 2 bases and the J gene lost 5 bases, with 21 bases spanning the gap. A note on this clone: Its antigen is undetermined.

The chain joins TRBV18 to TRBJ1-1; D unresolved. The origin of this receptor is a woman aged 40 to 50 in good health and CMV-seronegative. Sequences were obtained from PBMCs. This CDR3 is CASSPILEGGIGTEAFF. The CDR3 DNA follows: TGTGCCAGCTCACCAATATTGGAGGGCGGGATCGGAACTGAAGCTTTCTTT.